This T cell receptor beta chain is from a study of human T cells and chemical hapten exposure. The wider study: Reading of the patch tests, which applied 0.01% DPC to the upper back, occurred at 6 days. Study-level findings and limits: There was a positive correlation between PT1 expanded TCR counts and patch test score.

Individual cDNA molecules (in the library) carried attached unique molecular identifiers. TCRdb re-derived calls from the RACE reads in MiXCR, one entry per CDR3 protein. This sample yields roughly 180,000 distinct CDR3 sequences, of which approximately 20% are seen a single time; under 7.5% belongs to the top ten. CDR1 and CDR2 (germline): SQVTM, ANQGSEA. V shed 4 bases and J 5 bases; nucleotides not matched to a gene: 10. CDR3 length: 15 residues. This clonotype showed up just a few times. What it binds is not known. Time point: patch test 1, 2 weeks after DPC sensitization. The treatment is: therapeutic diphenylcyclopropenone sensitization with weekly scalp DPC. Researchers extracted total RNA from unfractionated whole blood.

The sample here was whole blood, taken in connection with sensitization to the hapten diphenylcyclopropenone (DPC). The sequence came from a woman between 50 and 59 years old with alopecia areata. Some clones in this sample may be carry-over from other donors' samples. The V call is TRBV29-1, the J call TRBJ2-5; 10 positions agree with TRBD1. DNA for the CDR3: TGCAGCGTTGGTCCCGGGACAGGGGCACCGGAGACCCAGTACTTC. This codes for CSVGPGTGAPETQYF.